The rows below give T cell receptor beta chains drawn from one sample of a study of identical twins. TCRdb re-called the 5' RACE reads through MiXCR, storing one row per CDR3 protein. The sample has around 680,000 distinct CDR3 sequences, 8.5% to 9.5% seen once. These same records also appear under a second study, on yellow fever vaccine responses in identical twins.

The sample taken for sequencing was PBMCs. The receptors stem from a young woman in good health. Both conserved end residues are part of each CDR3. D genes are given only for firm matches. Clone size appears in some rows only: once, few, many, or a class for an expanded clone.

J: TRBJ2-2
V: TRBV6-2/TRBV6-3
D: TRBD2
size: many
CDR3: CASQRHLAANTGELFF
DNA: TGTGCCAGCCAAAGACATCTAGCGGCGAACACCGGGGAGCTGTTTTTT

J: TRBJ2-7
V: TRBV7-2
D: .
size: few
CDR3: CASSLVGARGDEQYF
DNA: TGTGCCAGCAGCTTAGTAGGGGCCAGGGGCGACGAGCAGTACTTC

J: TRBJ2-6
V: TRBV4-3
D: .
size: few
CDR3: CASSPDPQVAGANVLTF
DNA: TGCGCCAGCAGCCCCGATCCGCAGGTTGCTGGGGCCAACGTCCTGACTTTC

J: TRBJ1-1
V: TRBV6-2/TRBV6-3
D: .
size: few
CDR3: CASSYFEDEAFF
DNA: TGTGCCAGCAGTTATTTTGAGGACGAAGCTTTCTTT

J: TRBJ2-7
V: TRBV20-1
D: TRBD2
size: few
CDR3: CSARDPSGSHEQYF
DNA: TGCAGTGCTAGAGATCCTAGCGGGAGCCACGAGCAGTACTTC

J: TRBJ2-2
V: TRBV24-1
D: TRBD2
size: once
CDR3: CATSDELAGVNTGELFF
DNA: TGTGCCACCAGTGATGAACTAGCGGGAGTAAACACCGGGGAGCTGTTTTTT

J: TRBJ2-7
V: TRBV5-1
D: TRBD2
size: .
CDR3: CASSPGGRDERYF
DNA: TGCGCCAGCAGCCCGGGGGGTAGGGACGAGCGGTACTTC

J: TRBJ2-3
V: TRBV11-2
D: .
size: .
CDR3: CASSLGLGRTDTQYF
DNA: TGTGCCAGCAGCTTAGGACTAGGTAGAACAGATACGCAGTATTTT

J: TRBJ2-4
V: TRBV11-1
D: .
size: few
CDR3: CASSLAFPAGGQENIQYF
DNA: TGTGCCAGCAGCTTAGCCTTCCCAGCTGGGGGCCAAGAAAACATTCAGTACTTC

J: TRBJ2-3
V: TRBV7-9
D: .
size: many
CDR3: CASSPRGTGSSTDTQYF
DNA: TGTGCCAGCAGCCCCCGAGGGACGGGATCTAGCACAGATACGCAGTATTTT

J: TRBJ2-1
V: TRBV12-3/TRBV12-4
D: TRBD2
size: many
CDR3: CASSKTSGVYNEQFF
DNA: TGTGCCAGCAGTAAGACTAGCGGGGTCTACAATGAGCAGTTCTTC

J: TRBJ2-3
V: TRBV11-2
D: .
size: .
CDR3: CASSSGPDPNTQYF
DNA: TGTGCCAGCAGCTCAGGACCAGATCCAAATACGCAGTATTTT

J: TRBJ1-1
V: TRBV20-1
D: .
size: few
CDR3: CSAISFGGYTEAFF
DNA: TGCAGTGCTATTAGTTTCGGCGGCTACACTGAAGCTTTCTTT

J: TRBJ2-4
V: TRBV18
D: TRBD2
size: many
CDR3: CASSPGEGRAKNIQYF
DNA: TGTGCCAGCTCACCAGGGGAGGGACGAGCCAAAAACATTCAGTACTTC

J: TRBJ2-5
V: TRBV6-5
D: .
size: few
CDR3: CASSYSGIYGQETQYF
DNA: TGTGCCAGCAGTTACTCGGGTATATACGGACAAGAGACCCAGTACTTC

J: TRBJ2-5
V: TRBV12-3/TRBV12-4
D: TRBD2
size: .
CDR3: CASRQAGGPETQYF
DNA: TGTGCCAGCAGGCAAGCGGGGGGGCCGGAGACCCAGTACTTC

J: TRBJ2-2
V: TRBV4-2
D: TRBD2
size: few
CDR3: CASSPQGNIAGKNTGELFF
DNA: TGTGCCAGCAGCCCCCAAGGAAACATAGCGGGGAAGAACACCGGGGAGCTGTTTTTT

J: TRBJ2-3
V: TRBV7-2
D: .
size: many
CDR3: CASSGGASGTQYF
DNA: TGTGCCAGCAGTGGAGGGGCTTCGGGTACGCAGTATTTT

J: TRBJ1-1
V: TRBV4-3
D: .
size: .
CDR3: CASSQVAGAGTEAFF
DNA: TGCGCCAGCAGCCAAGTAGCAGGGGCAGGGACTGAAGCTTTCTTT

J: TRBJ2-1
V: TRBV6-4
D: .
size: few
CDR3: CASSERAGSYNEQFF
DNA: TGTGCCAGCAGTGAAAGGGCGGGGAGCTACAATGAGCAGTTCTTC

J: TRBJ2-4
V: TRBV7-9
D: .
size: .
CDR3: CASSPSGTKNIQYF
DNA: TGTGCCAGCAGCCCGAGTGGGACCAAAAACATTCAGTACTTC

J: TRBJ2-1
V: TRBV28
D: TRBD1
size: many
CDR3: CASSSGQGAERGKHNEQFF
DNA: TGTGCCAGCAGTTCGGGACAGGGGGCTGAGCGGGGCAAACACAATGAGCAGTTCTTC

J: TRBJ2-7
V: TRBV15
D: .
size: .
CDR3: CATSILGYEQYF
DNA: TGTGCCACCAGCATCCTTGGCTACGAGCAGTACTTC

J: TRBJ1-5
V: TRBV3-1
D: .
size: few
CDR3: CASSQGTENQPQHF
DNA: TGTGCCAGCAGCCAAGGAACAGAAAATCAGCCCCAGCATTTT

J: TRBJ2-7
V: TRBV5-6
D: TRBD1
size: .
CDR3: CASGDRLSYEQYF
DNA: TGTGCCAGCGGGGACAGATTGTCCTACGAGCAGTACTTC

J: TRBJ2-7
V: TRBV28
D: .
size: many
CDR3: CASSFNREFYEQYF
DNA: TGTGCCAGCAGTTTTAACAGGGAGTTCTACGAGCAGTACTTC

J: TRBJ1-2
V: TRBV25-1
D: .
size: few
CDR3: CASSEFWGVEGYTF
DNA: TGTGCCAGCAGTGAATTTTGGGGGGTTGAGGGCTACACCTTC

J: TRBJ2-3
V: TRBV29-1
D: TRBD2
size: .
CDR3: CSVSWTSGNRDTQYF
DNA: TGCAGCGTTTCCTGGACTAGCGGGAATCGAGATACGCAGTATTTT

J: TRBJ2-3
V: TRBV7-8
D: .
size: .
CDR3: CASSLGLAGAKTYTQYF
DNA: TGTGCCAGCAGCTTGGGATTGGCGGGGGCAAAGACGTATACGCAGTATTTT

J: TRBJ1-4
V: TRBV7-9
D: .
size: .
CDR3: CASSSNTGSWEKLFF
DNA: TGTGCCAGCAGCTCGAATACAGGGTCCTGGGAAAAACTGTTTTTT

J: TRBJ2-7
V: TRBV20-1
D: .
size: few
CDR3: CSAPRLYEQYF
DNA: TGCAGTGCCCCCCGACTCTACGAGCAGTACTTC

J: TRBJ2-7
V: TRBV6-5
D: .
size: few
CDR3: CASSYGTTAAREQYF
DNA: TGTGCCAGCAGTTACGGGACAACGGCGGCTCGGGAGCAGTACTTC

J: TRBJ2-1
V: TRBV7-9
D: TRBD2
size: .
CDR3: CASSSQAGGPSNEQFF
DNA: TGTGCCAGCAGCTCCCAAGCGGGGGGGCCTTCGAATGAGCAGTTCTTC

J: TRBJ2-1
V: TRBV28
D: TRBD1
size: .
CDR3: CASSFDRGQDEQFF
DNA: TGTGCCAGCAGTTTCGACAGGGGGCAGGATGAGCAGTTCTTC

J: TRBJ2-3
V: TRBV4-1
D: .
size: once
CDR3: CASSQVITDTQYF
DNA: TGCGCCAGCAGCCAAGTAATCACAGATACGCAGTATTTT

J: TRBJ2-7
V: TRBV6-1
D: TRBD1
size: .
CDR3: CASIGQGAYEQYF
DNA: TGTGCCAGCATCGGACAGGGAGCCTACGAGCAGTACTTC

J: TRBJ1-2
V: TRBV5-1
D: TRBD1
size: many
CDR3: CASSQNPKTGISPYGYTF
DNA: TGCGCCAGCAGCCAAAACCCAAAGACAGGGATCAGCCCCTATGGCTACACCTTC

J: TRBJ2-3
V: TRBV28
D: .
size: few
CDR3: CASSPTGVRSGTDTQYF
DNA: TGTGCCAGCAGTCCTACTGGGGTCAGGTCGGGCACAGATACGCAGTATTTT